Described below is a single T cell receptor (beta chain) sequence and its context. In the authors' methods: Reference gene primer amplification in the assay estimated nucleated cell counts. Generated by immunoSEQ multiplex PCR, the TCRdb table keeps only in-frame clones and is missing some. V, J and clone size are those of that table, while D and trimming were read from the DNA. This table holds 150,000 to 200,000 clones, nearly 80% found once. This entry is derived from a study of blood T cell repertoires in COVID-19. Study context: From the United States, Italy and Spain came samples of acute and convalescent COVID-19. The cDNA or gDNA used as material had been derived from T cells, B-cell-depleted T cells, or PBMCs.

The CDR3 runs 13 residues. The junction had 7 bases not matched to a gene; V was cut back by 11 bases and J by 6 bases. The germline gives CDR1 SNHLY, CDR2 FYNNEI. The chain links TRBV2 to TRBJ1-6, with 7 bases aligning to TRBD1. This TCR was sampled from a woman older than 75 with acute or convalescent COVID-19. The sample taken for sequencing was peripheral blood. CDR3 bases: TGTGCCTCCAGGGGGATGACTAATTCACCCCTCCACTTT. Its translation is CASRGMTNSPLHF.